This TCR beta chain was sequenced during a study of CD8 T cells in Susac syndrome. After extraction with the RNeasy kit, about 0.45 to 1 ug of the RNA was reverse transcribed using random hexamers. TCRdb passed the immunoSEQ multiplex PCR reads through MiXCR, listing each CDR3 protein once. The sample shows around 140,000 distinct CDR3 sequences, approximately 96% of them seen only once. In this sample, this clonotype turned up once. Its antigen is unknown. The CDR3 covers 13 residues. The germline CDR1 and CDR2 sequences are SQVTM and ANQGSEA. Trimming cost V 0 bases and J 8 bases; bases outside gene matches: 6. Study conclusions and caveats: The study recognized that the number of individuals in its TCR sequencing and HLA analysis was relatively small.

The sequencing sample was made of CD4+ T cells from PBMCs. This receptor was identified in a human donor with multiple sclerosis. The genes are TRBV29-1 and TRBJ1-2; 7 bases map to TRBD1. The CDR3 DNA reads as TGCAGCGTTGAAGATGAGGGGGCGAGGGGCTACACCTTC. Amino acid sequence: CSVEDEGARGYTF.